The source of this T cell receptor beta chain is a study of blood T cell repertoires in COVID-19. At the level of the study: Samples came from the United States, Italy and Spain, spanning acute and convalescent COVID-19.

The study recruited people aged about 18 to 95 years across roughly 25 US areas. This CDR3 contains 13 residues. V shed 6 bases, J shed 7 bases, and the junction held 6 bases outside the gene matches. Generated by immunoSEQ multiplex PCR, the TCRdb table keeps only in-frame clones and is missing some. The table lists over 350,000 clones, 88% of them singletons, with more than 0.85% in the top ten. This receptor was obtained from a woman aged 25 to 45 with acute COVID-19. Sequences were obtained from PBMCs or T cells enriched from blood (not recorded which). The V gene is TRBV12-3 or TRBV12-4, the J gene TRBJ1-5; 7 bases match TRBD1. The DNA of the CDR3 is TGTGCCAGCAGCCTGACAGGGAGCCAGCCCCAGCATTTT. Encoded protein: CASSLTGSQPQHF.